Listed here are 23 T cell receptor beta chains from one sample, sequenced in a study of lung T cells in sarcoidosis with Löfgren's syndrome. TCRdb re-called the reads with MiXCR, one entry per CDR3 protein. This sample has some 3,700 distinct CDR3 sequences, with about a fifth found just once. The sequencing sample was made of CD4+ T cells from bronchoalveolar lavage. The source is a human donor with sarcoidosis (Löfgren's syndrome or another form), or a control subject (not recorded which).

In its sample, this clonotype was seen many times. The chain carries TRBV19 and TRBJ1-5; maybe TRBD1 (5 bases). CDR1 LNHDA and CDR2 SQIVND come from the germline V gene (reference sequence). The CDR3 is 15 residues long. Trimming stripped 7 bases from V and 7 bases from J, with 20 bases between. CDR3 DNA sequence: TGTGCCAGTACCTCATGGGGGGGACGGCAGCAGCCCCAGCATTTT. This codes for CASTSWGGRQQPQHF.

By sample fraction, this clonotype is medium-sized. The rearrangement joins TRBV19 to TRBJ2-1; 10 bases agree with TRBD2. CDR1 is LNHDA, CDR2 SQIVND, per germline (reference sequence). V lost 5 bases, J lost 2 bases, and 3 bases stayed unmatched. The CDR3 contains 15 residues. The CDR3 nucleotides are TGTGCCAGTAGTTCCCTAGCGGGAGCCTACAATGAGCAGTTCTTC. This translates into CASSSLAGAYNEQFF.

This clonotype is large. J is TRBJ1-5 and V is TRBV28; the D is unclear. The V and J ends lost 3 bases and 6 bases respectively, with 9 bases between them. CDR3 size: 13 residues. Per germline, CDR1 MDHEN and CDR2 SYDVKM. CDR3 in DNA: TGTGCCAGCAGTTTGGATAATCCTCAGCCCCAGCATTTT. Translation gives CASSLDNPQPQHF.

On this clonotype itself: The junction shows a germline mismatch at one end, possibly a read error. The gene calls are TRBV6-6 and TRBJ2-3; 10 bases align to TRBD1. This CDR3 comprises 18 residues. Germline V gene data show CDR1 as MNHNY and CDR2 as SVGAGI (reference sequence). DNA for the CDR3: TGTGCCAGCAGTTACCGGACCGGGACAGGGGCCTCCAGGGGTACACAGTGTTTT. Amino acids: CASSYRTGTGASRGTQCF.

This clonotype is medium-sized within its sample. V is TRBV19 and J is TRBJ2-6; D is ambiguous. This CDR3 is built from 17 residues. Germline CDR1 is LNHDA and CDR2 is SQIVND (reference sequence). Trimming left V 3 bases short and J 0 bases short, with 12 bases between. In DNA, the CDR3 is TGTGCCAGTAGTATTCGGGTAGGAAACTCTGGGGCCAACGTCCTGACTTTC. This sequence encodes CASSIRVGNSGANVLTF.

This clonotype came up many times. This rearrangement joins TRBV5-1 to TRBJ2-5; 11 bases are shared with TRBD2. After removal of 3 bases from V and 1 base from J, the junction contained 5 bases not matched to a gene. The CDR3 is 16 residues long. CDR1 is SGHRS, CDR2 YFSETQ, per germline. The CDR3 coding sequence is TGCGCCAGCAGCTCGCTAGCGGGGGGCCTCCAAGAGACCCAGTACTTC. Amino acid sequence: CASSSLAGGLQETQYF. Filled out from reference TRBV5-1 and TRBJ2-5, the complete variable domain reads KAGVTQTPRYLIKTRGQQVTLSCSPISGHRSVSWYQQTPGQGLQFLFEYFSETQRNKGNFPGRFSGRQFSNSRSEMNVSTLELGDSALYLCASSSLAGGLQETQYFGPGTRLLVL.

This clonotype is labeled medium-sized. The chain is built from TRBV24-1 and TRBJ2-2; the D gene could be TRBD1 or TRBD2 (5 bases each). Germline V gene lookup returns CDR1 KGHDR and CDR2 SFDVKD. Between the trimmed V and J ends, which lost 4 bases and 1 base, there was a span of 18 bases. This CDR3 is built from 18 residues. The CDR3 coding sequence is TGTGCCACCAGTGACAACGCCCTCCGGGGCCTGAACACCGGGGAGCTGTTTTTT. Its protein is CATSDNALRGLNTGELFF.

This clonotype was picked up many times. The genes are TRBV7-9 and TRBJ2-7; D remains unclear. V was trimmed by 0 bases and J by 1 base, leaving 13 bases between them. The length of the CDR3 is 16 residues. From germline, CDR1 is SEHNR and CDR2 FQNEAQ (reference sequence). CDR3 sequence (DNA): TGTGCCAGCAGCTTAGCGCTAGGCTTTTTTTCCTACGAGCAGTACTTC. It specifies CASSLALGFFSYEQYF.

This clonotype was detected ten times or more. J is TRBJ1-1 and V is TRBV4-3; D is undetermined. Trimming stripped 1 base from V and 0 bases from J, with 15 bases between. This CDR3 has 17 amino acids. Germline V lookup: CDR1 LGHNA, CDR2 YSLEER. As DNA, the CDR3 is TGCGCCAGCAGCCAAGGGGGAGGGTTGACCTTGAACACTGAAGCTTTCTTT. Protein: CASSQGGGLTLNTEAFF.

In its sample, this clonotype ranks as medium-sized. CDR3 sequence reads: CSAKRTGTGAYEQYF. Written as DNA, the CDR3 is TGCAGTGCTAAAAGAACCGGGACAGGGGCCTACGAGCAGTACTTC. This rearrangement joins TRBV20-1 to TRBJ2-7; TRBD1 agrees at 10 bases. J was trimmed by 2 bases and V by 4 bases; bases with no gene match: 8. The CDR3 has 15 amino acids. The germline gives CDR1 DFQATT, CDR2 SNEGSKA (reference sequence).

This clonotype has a count of ten or more. The J gene is TRBJ1-5, the V gene TRBV19; D is ambiguous. Germline values: CDR1 LNHDA, CDR2 SQIVND (reference sequence). This CDR3 has 12 amino acids. V shed 6 bases and J shed 0 bases, with 3 bases lying between them. The DNA for the CDR3 is TGTGCCAGTAGGGATAGCAATCAGCCCCAGCATTTT. Amino acids: CASRDSNQPQHF.

This clonotype showed up many times. The chain joins TRBV28 to TRBJ1-2, with D perhaps TRBD1 (6 bases). Trimming removed 2 bases at V and 4 bases at J, with 8 bases between. The V gene's germline CDR1 is MDHEN and CDR2 SYDVKM. The CDR3 is 13 amino acids. CDR3 region: CASSLTGFYGYTF. Here the CDR3 DNA reads TGTGCCAGCAGTTTAACAGGGTTCTATGGCTACACCTTC.

With regard to this clonotype: Because the CDR3's place on the DNA is in doubt, the DNA is left out and the CDR3 is given as listed by TCRdb. The chain joins TRBV20-1 to TRBJ2-1; the D call TRBD1 from the table was never checked on the DNA. Per germline, CDR1 DFQATT and CDR2 SNEGSKA (reference sequence). The CDR3 spans 14 residues, counting both ends. Here the CDR3 reads CSAIVFGQGNERFF.

This clonotype came up many times. The chain combines TRBV18 with TRBJ2-3; D is perhaps TRBD1 (6 bases). CDR1 and CDR2 from the germline V gene are KGHSH and LQKENI. V lost 3 bases and J lost 2, with 18 bases in between. This CDR3 has 17 residues. For the CDR3, the DNA is TGTGCCAGCTCACCCCGCCCAGGGGCGGAATACACAGATACGCAGTATTTT. It is translated as CASSPRPGAEYTDTQYF. The whole variable domain, remainder taken from reference TRBV18 and TRBJ2-3, is NAGVMQNPRHLVRRRGQEARLRCSPMKGHSHVYWYRQLPEEGLKFMVYLQKENIIDESGMPKERFSAEFPKEGPSILRIQQVVRGDSAAYFCASSPRPGAEYTDTQYFGPGTRLTVL.

This clonotype is deemed medium-sized. The J gene is TRBJ1-5, the V gene TRBV12-3 or TRBV12-4; D not resolved. This CDR3 comprises 14 residues. The V gene lost 5 bases and the J gene lost 0 bases, with 8 bases spanning the gap. CDR3 DNA: TGTGCCAGCAGTGATCAGTATAGCAATCAGCCCCAGCATTTT. As protein: CASSDQYSNQPQHF.

In its sample, this clonotype ranks as medium-sized. V gene TRBV27 combines with J gene TRBJ2-7; perhaps TRBD2 as D (6 bases). Germline V CDR1 and CDR2: MNHEY, SMNVEV (reference sequence). V lost 4 bases to trimming and J lost 1 base, with 14 bases between them. This CDR3 is 15 amino acids long. In nucleotides, the CDR3 is TGTGCCAGCAGTTCTTCTAGCGCCCTATCCTACGAGCAGTACTTC. Translated: CASSSSSALSYEQYF.

The table lists this clonotype with a few counts. The chain employs TRBV7-7 and TRBJ2-5; D unresolved. Germline V CDR1 and CDR2: SSHAT, FNYEAQ (reference sequence). There are 13 residues in the CDR3. V lost 8 bases and J 7 bases, leaving 17 bases between the germline ends. DNA for the CDR3: TGTGCCAGCGCCCGGACCCCGGACGGGACCCAGTACTTC. Translating it yields CASARTPDGTQYF.

This clonotype came up many times. V usage is TRBV7-2 and J usage is TRBJ2-7, with D possibly TRBD2 on 6 matching bases. Germline lookup yields CDR1 SGHTA and CDR2 FQGNSA. Trimming shortened V by 0 bases and J by 4 bases, and 7 bases separated the two germline ends. The CDR3 extends over 13 amino acids. The CDR3 nucleotides are TGTGCCAGCAGCTTAGCGGGGGGATACGAGCAGTACTTC. It yields the protein CASSLAGGYEQYF.

This clonotype is classed as medium-sized. J is TRBJ2-5 and V is TRBV28; 7 bases are a match to TRBD1. Germline V lookup: CDR1 MDHEN, CDR2 SYDVKM. Trimming took 5 bases from V and 5 from J; bases not matched to a gene: 8. The CDR3 sequence is 14 residues long. This CDR3 is CASSRRTGEETQYF. The CDR3, as DNA: TGTGCCAGCAGTCGAAGGACAGGAGAGGAGACCCAGTACTTC.

The table lists this clonotype with many counts. A much larger clone sits a single nucleotide away, making a read error possible. The J gene is TRBJ2-7, the V gene TRBV6-1, with 7 bases identical to TRBD1. Germline V gene sequence: CDR1 MNHNS, CDR2 SASEGT. Trimming cost V 6 bases and J 5 bases; bases outside gene matches: 7. The CDR3 is 13 amino acids. The CDR3 coding sequence is TGTGCCAGCAGACAGGGGTCCACCCACGAGCAGTACGTC. It specifies CASRQGSTHEQYV.

Sample share makes this clonotype medium-sized. V gene TRBV20-1 combines with J gene TRBJ2-1, with unresolved D. This CDR3 is built from 10 residues. Trimming stripped 3 bases from V and 9 bases from J, with 6 bases between. Germline V gene sequence: CDR1 DFQATT, CDR2 SNEGSKA (reference sequence). CDR3 DNA: TGCAGTGCTAGCCAGGTTGAGCAGTTCTTC. Translated: CSASQVEQFF.

By share, this clonotype counts as medium-sized (0.01 to 0.1%). The chain joins TRBV27 to TRBJ1-6; D not certain. The CDR3 consists of 16 residues. Per germline, CDR1 MNHEY and CDR2 SMNVEV (reference sequence). Trimming took 0 bases from V and 3 from J, leaving 9 bases between them. This CDR3 reads CASSLSLANYNSPLHF. CDR3 nucleotide sequence: TGTGCCAGCAGTTTATCGCTAGCCAACTATAATTCACCCCTCCACTTT.

By sample fraction, this clonotype is medium-sized. The rearrangement joins TRBV7-8 to TRBJ2-7; D gene unclear. Trimming left V 4 bases short and J 9 bases short, with 19 bases between. Germline values: CDR1 SGHVS, CDR2 FQNEAQ. This CDR3 is built from 14 residues. The CDR3 here is CASSSDASVVGQYV. The CDR3 coding sequence is TGTGCCAGCAGCTCGGACGCTTCCGTGGTGGGGCAGTACGTC.